This TCR beta chain emerged from a study of CD8 T cells in ankylosing spondylitis. Study observations and caveats: The study identified a TCR beta motif of several highly homologous variants that appeared characteristic of ankylosing spondylitis blood. Relatively scarce in peripheral blood, disease-linked clones were CD8+. Reportedly, disease-linked clones are significantly enriched in ankylosing spondylitis patients' matched synovial fluid.

A quantitative 5'-RACE method, one with molecular barcodes, was used to make TCR beta libraries. TCRdb re-called the 5' RACE reads through MiXCR, storing one row per CDR3 protein. Found here are roughly 670,000 distinct CDR3 sequences, roughly 19% of them singletons; the top ten hold around 20%. Losses at the gene ends were 4 bases for V and 2 bases for J; bases not matched to a gene: 7. This CDR3 has 16 amino acids. The V gene's germline CDR1 is MGHRA and CDR2 YSYEKL. Note on this clonotype: The antigen remains undetermined.

The rearrangement links TRBV4-1 to TRBJ2-3; 9 bases align to TRBD2. The source material was blood, either unsorted or a sorted T cell fraction (not recorded which). The clonotype was recovered from a male donor with ankylosing spondylitis. The CDR3 loop is CASSLFSGRNTDTQYF. The CDR3, as DNA: TGCGCCAGCAGCCTATTCAGCGGGAGGAACACAGATACGCAGTATTTT.